One sample yielded the 17 T cell receptor beta chains listed below, sequenced in a study of CD8 T cells in ankylosing spondylitis. Using its own MiXCR run on the 5' RACE reads, TCRdb lists one record per CDR3 protein. This sample has 250,000 to 300,000 distinct CDR3 sequences, with approximately 20% found just once. The sample consisted of blood, either unsorted or a sorted T cell fraction (not recorded which). Source of these receptors: a male donor with ankylosing spondylitis or in good health (not recorded which).

V is TRBV20-1 and J is TRBJ2-1; 9 bases align to TRBD2. The CDR3 extends over 16 amino acids. V lost 4 bases, J lost 8 bases, and 15 bases stayed unmatched. Germline-derived CDR1 and CDR2 are DFQATT and SNEGSKA (reference sequence). As DNA, the CDR3 is TGCAGTGCTACGAGCGGGGGGCCCGGAGAGATCGATGAGCAGTTCTTC. This encodes CSATSGGPGEIDEQFF.

The table lists this clonotype with many counts. The germline gene is not matched at one end of the junction; a read error may be the cause. V gene TRBV5-1 combines with J gene TRBJ2-1; a possible D gene is TRBD2 (6 bases). There are 15 residues in the CDR3. In germline, CDR1 is SGHRS, CDR2 YFSETQ. The CDR3 coding sequence is TGTGCCAGCAGCTTAGATGGGGGGTCCTACAATGAGCAGTTCTTC. It translates to CASSLDGGSYNEQFF.

This clonotype was observed a single time. The J gene is TRBJ1-5, the V gene TRBV20-1; D uncertain. Germline CDR1 reads DFQATT; CDR2 reads SNEGSKA (reference sequence). The V gene lost 5 bases and the J gene lost 0 bases, with 8 bases spanning the gap. CDR3 length: 13 amino acids. For the CDR3, the DNA is TGCAGTGCTCTGGATAATAGCAATCAGCCCCAGCATTTT. The encoded protein is CSALDNSNQPQHF.

J is TRBJ2-5 and V is TRBV5-6; 9 positions agree with TRBD1. Germline V lookup: CDR1 SGHDT, CDR2 YYEEEE. The CDR3 has 17 residues. Unmatched junction bases numbered 13, after V lost 2 bases and J lost 5 bases. The CDR3 loop is CASSLFHRGPLAETQYF. CDR3 DNA: TGTGCCAGCAGCTTATTTCACAGGGGGCCGCTAGCGGAGACCCAGTACTTC. The full variable domain, in which reference TRBV5-6 and TRBJ2-5 provide the parts outside the CDR3, is DAGVTQSPTHLIKTRGQQVTLRCSPKSGHDTVSWYQQALGQGPQFIFQYYEEEERQRGNFPDRFSGHQFPNYSSELNVNALLLGDSALYLCASSLFHRGPLAETQYFGPGTRLLVL.

This chain connects TRBV20-1 to TRBJ2-5, with D hard to call. In germline, CDR1 is DFQATT, CDR2 SNEGSKA (reference sequence). The CDR3 spans 11 residues. V was trimmed by 0 bases and J by 5 bases, leaving 4 bases between them. For the CDR3, the DNA is TGCAGTGCTAGAGATAGGGAGACCCAGTACTTC. Protein sequence: CSARDRETQYF.

This clonotype was recorded at least ten times. The gene calls are TRBV6-1 and TRBJ1-5, with 7 positions matching TRBD1. V was pared by 6 bases and J by 0 bases, with 2 bases of the junction left unmatched. Looked up from germline, CDR1 is MNHNS and CDR2 is SASEGT. This CDR3 has 14 amino acids. The chain's CDR3 is CASSRGNSNQPQHF. CDR3 coding DNA: TGTGCCAGCAGCAGGGGGAATAGCAATCAGCCCCAGCATTTT.

This clonotype was seen ten or more times. V gene TRBV12-3 or TRBV12-4 combines with J gene TRBJ1-5; TRBD1 might be the D (5 bases). V gave up 5 bases and J gave up 3 bases, with 8 bases separating them. This CDR3 is built from 13 residues. The CDR3 is CASSRQYNQPQHF. CDR3 nucleotides: TGTGCCAGCAGTCGACAGTACAATCAGCCCCAGCATTTT.

The rearrangement uses TRBV9 and TRBJ2-5; TRBD2 matches 9 bases. The germline gives CDR1 SGDLS, CDR2 YYNGEE. The CDR3 spans 15 residues. Trimming removed 1 base from V and 1 base from J; junction bases left unmatched: 2. The CDR3, as DNA: TGTGCCAGCAGCGTACTAGCGGGGACCCAAGAGACCCAGTACTTC. Translated, it gives CASSVLAGTQETQYF. Full variable domain (remainder filled in from reference TRBV9 and TRBJ2-5): DSGVTQTPKHLITATGQRVTLRCSPRSGDLSVYWYQQSLDQGLQFLIQYYNGEERAKGNILERFSAQQFPDLHSELNLSSLELGDSALYFCASSVLAGTQETQYFGPGTRLLVL.

This clonotype appeared a few times. The chain employs TRBV12-3 or TRBV12-4 and TRBJ1-2; D is perhaps TRBD1 (6 bases). V lost 3 bases and J 8 bases, leaving 13 bases between the germline ends. This CDR3 has 13 amino acids. CDR3 sequence reads: CASSFAGAGGYTF. CDR3 coding DNA: TGTGCCAGCAGTTTTGCGGGGGCTGGGGGCTACACCTTC.

This clonotype was seen at least ten times. The chain recombines TRBV29-1 with TRBJ2-2; tentative D call: TRBD1 (6 bases). The CDR3 loop spans 15 amino acids. In germline, CDR1 is SQVTM, CDR2 ANQGSEA. Trimming took 4 bases from V and 0 from J, leaving 12 bases between them. In DNA form, the CDR3 reads TGCAGCGTTGTTCTAGGACAGTCGAACACCGGGGAGCTGTTTTTT. Residues: CSVVLGQSNTGELFF.

The CDR3 protein is CASSLNEGPNTEAFF. The CDR3 nucleotides are TGTGCCAGCAGTTTAAACGAGGGGCCGAACACTGAAGCTTTCTTT. The chain employs TRBV12-3 or TRBV12-4 and TRBJ1-1; perhaps TRBD1 as D (5 bases). V dropped 2 bases and J dropped 1 base, with 11 bases sitting between them. This CDR3 has 15 residues.

This clonotype has a handful of counts. The chain has TRBV5-1 and TRBJ2-1, with D unresolved. The CDR3 contains 17 residues. Germline CDR1 is SGHRS and CDR2 is YFSETQ. Trimming pared 2 bases from V and 0 bases from J, leaving 15 bases between. In DNA, the CDR3 is TGCGCCAGCAGCTTTTATTCGAGCGCCAGCTCCTACAATGAGCAGTTCTTC. Amino acid sequence: CASSFYSSASSYNEQFF.

The CDR3 nucleotides are TGTGCCAGCAGCGCAACCGGGACAGGGAGGAGGGAAAGGAATCAGCCCCAGCATTTT. It is translated as CASSATGTGRRERNQPQHF. This chain joins TRBV9 and TRBJ1-5; 9 positions match TRBD1. The J segment lost 4 bases and the V segment lost 3 bases, leaving 17 bases of the junction unmatched. The V gene's germline CDR1 is SGDLS and CDR2 YYNGEE. The CDR3 contains 19 residues.

The chain is built from TRBV28 and TRBJ1-5, with D possibly matching TRBD1 (6 bases). CDR1 and CDR2 (germline): MDHEN, SYDVKM. The CDR3 has 15 residues. Trimming left V 6 bases short and J 6 bases short, with 18 bases between. CDR3 DNA: TGTGCCAGCAGGCAACAGGGAGTTGAAATTCAGCCCCAGCATTTT. Translating it yields CASRQQGVEIQPQHF.

This clonotype was picked up a small number of times. In DNA form, the CDR3 reads TGCGCCAGCAGCTTCACCCACAATGAGCAGTTCTTC. Amino acid sequence: CASSFTHNEQFF. The chain carries TRBV5-1 and TRBJ2-1; D gene unclear. Trimming took off 2 bases at V and 5 bases at J, with 5 bases between the two ends. The CDR3 has 12 residues. The germline V gene encodes CDR1 SGHRS and CDR2 YFSETQ.

The rearrangement links TRBV5-6 to TRBJ2-7; D might be TRBD1 (5 bases). Germline V gives CDR1 SGHDT, CDR2 YYEEEE. V was pared by 1 base and J by 0 bases, with 11 bases between. CDR3 size: 15 residues. CDR3 residues: CASSLTRVPSYEQYV. The DNA of the CDR3 is TGTGCCAGCAGCTTGACCAGGGTGCCCTCCTACGAGCAGTACGTC.

This clonotype was counted a few times. This chain connects TRBV10-3 to TRBJ1-1; D possibly corresponds to TRBD1 (5 bases). Germline lookup yields CDR1 ENHRY and CDR2 SYGVKD. This CDR3 contains 13 residues. V was shortened by 6 bases and J by 1 base, with 9 bases between the two germline ends. CDR3 sequence: CAIRGTENTEAFF. As DNA, the CDR3 is TGTGCCATCAGGGGGACGGAGAACACTGAAGCTTTCTTT.